This TCR beta chain emerged from a study of cytomegalovirus exposure and HLA in healthy donors. Background on the study: Out of about 170 million T cells, an earlier analysis found some 120 million unique TCR beta sequences in total. The study's findings and limits: For most TCR beta V segments, an earlier analysis put the productive rate at about 90% or about 30% of the time.

Concerning this clone itself: What it binds is not known.

Primers: 60 Vbeta forward and 13 Jbeta reverse. Generated by immunoSEQ multiplex PCR, the TCRdb table keeps only in-frame clones and is missing some. The clone table shows about 130,000 clones, with the ten largest holding about 2.7%. Germline V CDR1 and CDR2: SGHRS, YFSETQ. Germline trimming cut 1 base from V and 5 bases from J; bases unmatched to any gene: 9. The CDR3 is made up of 15 amino acids. The TCR sequence derives from a man in his thirties or forties in good health and CMV-seronegative. The rearrangement joins TRBV5-1 to TRBJ2-7; TRBD1 aligns across 7 bases. The sequenced sample consisted of PBMCs. CDR3 in amino acids: CASSLPLDRANEQYF. The CDR3 region has the DNA TGCGCCAGCAGCTTGCCTCTTGACAGGGCCAACGAGCAGTACTTC.